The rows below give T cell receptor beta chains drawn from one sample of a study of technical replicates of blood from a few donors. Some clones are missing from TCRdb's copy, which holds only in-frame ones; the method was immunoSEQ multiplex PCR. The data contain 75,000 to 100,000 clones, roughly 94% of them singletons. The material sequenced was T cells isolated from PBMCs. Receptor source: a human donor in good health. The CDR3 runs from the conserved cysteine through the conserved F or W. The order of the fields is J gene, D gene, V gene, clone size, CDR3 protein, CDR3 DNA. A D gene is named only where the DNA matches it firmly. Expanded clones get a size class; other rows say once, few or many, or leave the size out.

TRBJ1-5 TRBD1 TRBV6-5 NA CASWTGGNQPQHF TGTGCCAGCTGGACAGGGGGTAATCAGCCCCAGCATTTT
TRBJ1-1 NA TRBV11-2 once CASSLIGRADEAFF TGTGCCAGCAGCTTAATCGGCAGGGCCGATGAAGCTTTCTTT
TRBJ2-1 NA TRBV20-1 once CSYSSYNEQFF TGCAGTTACAGTTCCTACAATGAGCAGTTCTTC
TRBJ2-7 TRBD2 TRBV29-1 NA CSVGVAGGSYEQYF TGCAGCGTTGGAGTAGCGGGAGGGAGCTACGAGCAGTACTTC
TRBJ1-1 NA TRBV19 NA CASSILGRENTEAFF TGTGCCAGTAGTATTCTGGGCAGAGAGAACACTGAAGCTTTCTTT
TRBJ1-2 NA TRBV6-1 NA CASSEAGPDSTYGYTF TGTGCCAGCAGTGAAGCGGGCCCGGACAGCACCTATGGCTACACCTTC
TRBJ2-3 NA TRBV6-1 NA CASSETGHLVTDTQYF TGTGCCAGCAGTGAAACGGGTCACCTCGTCACAGATACGCAGTATTTT
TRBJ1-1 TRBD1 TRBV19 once CASSPGQVNTEAFF TGTGCCAGTAGTCCCGGACAGGTTAACACTGAAGCTTTCTTT
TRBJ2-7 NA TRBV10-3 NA CAIKGLQTYEQYF TGTGCCATCAAGGGACTCCAAACCTACGAGCAGTACTTC
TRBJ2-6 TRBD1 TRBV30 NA CAWSRGQGAPGANVLTF TGTGCCTGGAGTCGGGGACAGGGCGCTCCTGGGGCCAACGTCCTGACTTTC
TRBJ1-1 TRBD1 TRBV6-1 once CASGQGLPEAFF TGTGCCAGTGGACAGGGGCTCCCTGAAGCTTTCTTT
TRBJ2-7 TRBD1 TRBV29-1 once CSAGTGAYEQYF TGCAGCGCCGGGACAGGGGCCTACGAGCAGTACTTC
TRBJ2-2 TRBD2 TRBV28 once CASMGLAISGELFF TGTGCCAGCATGGGACTAGCAATATCCGGGGAGCTGTTTTTT
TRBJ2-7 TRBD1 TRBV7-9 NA CASSRPTGPEQYF TGTGCCAGCAGCCGCCCGACAGGGCCCGAGCAGTACTTC
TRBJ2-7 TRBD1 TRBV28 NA CASSPRGYEQYF TGTGCCAGCAGTCCCAGGGGGTACGAGCAGTACTTC
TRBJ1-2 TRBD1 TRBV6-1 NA CASSESTGYGYTF TGTGCCAGCAGTGAGTCGACAGGGTATGGCTACACCTTC
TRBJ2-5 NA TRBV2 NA CASSQDRFQETQYF TGTGCCAGCAGTCAGGACAGATTCCAAGAGACCCAGTACTTC
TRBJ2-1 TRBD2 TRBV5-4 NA CASISSGSSYNEQFF TGTGCCAGCATTTCTAGCGGTAGCTCCTACAATGAGCAGTTCTTC
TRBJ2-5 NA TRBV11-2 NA CASSPLGGPETQYF TGTGCCAGCAGCCCCCTGGGGGGTCCGGAGACCCAGTACTTC
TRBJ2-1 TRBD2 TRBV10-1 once CASSVLAGVNEQFF TGCGCCAGCAGCGTTCTAGCGGGAGTGAATGAGCAGTTCTTC
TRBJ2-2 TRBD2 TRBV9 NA CASSQTSGGFHGELFF TGTGCCAGCAGCCAAACTAGCGGGGGGTTTCACGGGGAGCTGTTTTTT
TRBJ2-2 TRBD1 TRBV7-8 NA CATDRGTTGELFF TGTGCCACGGACAGGGGGACCACCGGGGAGCTGTTTTTT
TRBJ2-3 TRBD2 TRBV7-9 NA CASSPWAGASMDTQYF TGTGCCAGCAGCCCTTGGGCGGGAGCCTCGATGGATACGCAGTATTTT
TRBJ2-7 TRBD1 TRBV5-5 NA CASSLAGQGDYEQYF TGTGCCAGCAGCTTGGCGGGACAGGGGGACTACGAGCAGTACTTC
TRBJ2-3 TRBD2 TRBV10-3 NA CAIRSTSGTDTQYF TGTGCCATCAGGTCGACTAGCGGCACAGATACGCAGTATTTT
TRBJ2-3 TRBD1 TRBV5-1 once CASSRTGGKTDTQYF TGCGCCAGCAGTAGGACAGGGGGCAAGACAGATACGCAGTATTTT
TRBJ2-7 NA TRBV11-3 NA CASSIAWRDEQYF TGTGCCAGCAGCATAGCGTGGAGGGACGAGCAGTACTTC
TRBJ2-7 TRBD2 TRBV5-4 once CASSPRVPSRTSGTFYEQYF TGTGCCAGCAGCCCCAGAGTCCCAAGCCGGACTAGCGGGACCTTTTACGAGCAGTACTTC
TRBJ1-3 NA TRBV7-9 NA CASGSGNTIYF TGTGCCAGCGGGAGTGGAAACACCATATATTTT
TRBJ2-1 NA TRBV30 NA CAWLRDWDDNEQFF TGTGCCTGGTTGAGGGACTGGGACGACAATGAGCAGTTCTTC
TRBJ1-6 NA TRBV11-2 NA CASSLDPLQRGNSPLHF TGTGCCAGCAGCTTAGATCCTCTCCAGCGGGGTAATTCACCCCTCCACTTT
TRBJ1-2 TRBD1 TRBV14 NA CASSQDRGDYGYTF TGTGCCAGCAGCCAAGACAGGGGGGACTATGGCTACACCTTC
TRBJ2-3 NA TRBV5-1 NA CASSLVLAADTQYF TGCGCCAGCAGCCTCGTTCTAGCCGCAGATACGCAGTATTTT
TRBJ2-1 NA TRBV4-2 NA CASSQGASAPLNEQFF TGTGCCAGCAGCCAGGGCGCCTCAGCCCCCCTCAATGAGCAGTTCTTC
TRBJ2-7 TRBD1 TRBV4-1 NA CASRETNRGSYEQYF TGCGCCAGCAGGGAGACCAACAGGGGTTCCTACGAGCAGTACTTC
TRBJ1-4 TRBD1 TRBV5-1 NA CASSLRRAGGNKEKLFF TGCGCCAGCAGCTTGAGGAGGGCAGGGGGTAACAAGGAAAAACTGTTTTTT
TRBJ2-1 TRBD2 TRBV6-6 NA CASSSERGSYNEQFF TGTGCCAGCAGTTCTGAGCGGGGATCCTACAATGAGCAGTTCTTC
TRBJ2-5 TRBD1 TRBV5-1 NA CASSQTGVDETQYF TGCGCCAGCAGCCAGACAGGGGTGGATGAGACCCAGTACTTC
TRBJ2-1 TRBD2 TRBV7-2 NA CASSLERGHNEQFF TGTGCCAGCAGCTTAGAGCGGGGACACAATGAGCAGTTCTTC
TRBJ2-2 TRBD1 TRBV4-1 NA CASSLYSGQGNTGELFF TGCGCCAGCAGCCTATACTCGGGACAGGGGAACACCGGGGAGCTGTTTTTT
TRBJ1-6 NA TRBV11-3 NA CASSSRRGANSPLHF TGTGCCAGCAGCTCCCGACGGGGGGCGAATTCACCCCTCCACTTT
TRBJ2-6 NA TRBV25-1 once CASSEFGGRGAGANVLTF TGTGCCAGCAGTGAATTCGGAGGTCGGGGTGCTGGGGCCAACGTCCTGACTTTC
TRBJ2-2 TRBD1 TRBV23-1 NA CASSRPDRESTGELFF TGCGCCAGCAGTCGGCCGGACAGGGAGAGCACCGGGGAGCTGTTTTTT
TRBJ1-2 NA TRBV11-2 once CASRQGIRGYTF TGTGCCAGCAGGCAGGGGATCAGAGGCTACACCTTC
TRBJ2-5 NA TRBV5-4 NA CASSFGLPETQYF TGTGCCAGCAGCTTTGGGCTGCCAGAGACCCAGTACTTC